This T cell receptor (beta chain) derives from a study of T cells in Graves' hyperthyroidism and ophthalmopathy (dated by TCRdb to between 2019 and 2020). As for the study more broadly: Peripheral blood was collected at initial diagnosis, before any treatment. Whether ophthalmopathy could be predicted prospectively was tested in an independent validation cohort made up of roughly 19 hyperthyroidism patients plus 17 patients who later progressed to ophthalmopathy. Once sampling was done, hyperthyroidism patients were given methimazole at a starting dose of 30 mg daily, whereas ophthalmopathy patients were given high-dose intravenous methylprednisolone. To identify TCR V-J signatures that set the groups apart, the researchers used a discovery cohort of 90 to 100 patients, made up of some 41 with Graves' ophthalmopathy and 57 with stable Graves' hyperthyroidism. According to the paper, TCR Vbeta CDR3 sequencing was carried out on approximately 140 peripheral blood samples, which came from fewer than 50 ophthalmopathy, approximately 72 hyperthyroidism and around 17 progressor patients. For training and testing, the 80 to 100 patients in the discovery cohort were randomly divided in a 7:3 ratio. Thyroid tissue and blood T-cell repertoires from more than five Graves' hyperthyroidism patients were also compared in the study.

TCR beta CDR3 regions were amplified from RNA transcripts. A first-round RT-PCR of the TCR CDR3 used the HTBI primer set with the Qiagen OneStep RT-PCR kit. Libraries were constructed in a second round of multiplex PCR, after which size selection and purification were carried out. Sequencing of the libraries was done on an Illumina HiSeq2000 using paired-end 100 bp reads. In the authors' own workflow: SOAPnuke was used to process the raw data, removing reads that contained adapters or uncalled bases, had a mean Phred below 15, or lacked an exact match to the constant primer or identifier. High-quality paired reads were merged using COPE v1.2.5, and each unique nucleotide sequence was defined as a clonotype. Clonotypes were aligned to IMGT TRBV, TRBD and TRBJ reference segments using MiTCR v1.1. Analysis was restricted to V-J combinations with a frequency above 0.0001, which covered 98% to 99.2% of repertoires. A TCS score was defined as the ratio between F50 (clonal expansion) and ExV (chaos), using BLOSUM62-based TCRdist between CDR3 peptides within each V-J. Welch's t-statistics and random forest reduced 500 to 550 V-J features to 10 to 15, which were used in a naive Bayes classifier (R e1071). The public sequencing data were trimmed at Q25 with fastp and processed into clonotypes with MiXCR by TCRdb, which kept only in-frame beta chains. CDR3 protein duplicates are merged, each entry listing the most common genes and DNA. V and J calls and clone size were set by TCRdb, not the authors. The table for this sample lists about half a million distinct CDR3 sequences; just under 20% of them were counted only once. The ten largest clonotypes hold over 45% of the sample.

This clonotype was recorded many times. Its antigen is unknown. It has no much larger one-base neighbor in the sample; base qualities were not kept. CDR1 MDHEN and CDR2 SYDVKM were looked up in the germline V gene. Deletion took 10 bases off V and 4 bases off J, with a span of 14 bases between the germline ends. The CDR3 holds 12 amino acids from the cysteine to the phenylalanine. Only CDR3 DNA remains: 36 bases, in frame from the first base. Results the study describes overall, beyond this receptor: Most expanded thyroid clonotypes (frequency above 0.001) were also detected in blood, a finding suggesting that blood repertoires may reflect thyroid immune responses. No statistical method was used to fix the sample size in advance, and group allocation was not hidden from the investigators. In validation, progression to ophthalmopathy was predicted by the model with 70.59% sensitivity and just over 72% specificity, a median of approximately 6.5 months before onset. A 13 V-J signature model separated ophthalmopathy from stable hyperthyroidism, with over 85% sensitivity and 81.08% specificity in cross-validation and 80%/75% in testing.

In the ophthalmopathy patients, disease was moderately to severely active, with a Clinical Activity Score of 3 or more, a NOSPECS grade of 4 or more, and a duration of less than 3 months. Any patient with an uncontrolled infection, another autoimmune disease, pregnancy or lactation was excluded. Clinical symptoms, serum thyroxine and TRAb, thyroid ultrasound, and orbital computed tomography formed the basis for the diagnoses. PBMCs were isolated from about 9.1 ml of fresh peripheral blood by Ficoll-Paque density gradient centrifugation. Total RNA was extracted with Trizol reagent, and quality was checked on an Agilent 2100 Bioanalyzer.

Sequencing input: blood. The sequence came from a man between 40 and 49 years old with Graves' ophthalmopathy. The rearranged segments are TRBV28 and TRBJ2-7; perhaps TRBD2 is the D gene, with 5 bases matching. The CDR3 here reads CATSEVGYEQYF. The nucleotide sequence reads as follows: TGTGCCACCTCGGAGGTTGGTTACGAGCAGTACTTC. Joined to the reference TRBV28 and TRBJ2-7 proteins, this CDR3 gives the full variable domain: DVKVTQSSRYLVKRTGEKVFLECVQDMDHENMFWYRQDPGLGLRLIYFSYDVKMKEKGDIPEGYSVSREKKERFSLILESASTNQTSMYLCATSEVGYEQYFGPGTRLTVT.